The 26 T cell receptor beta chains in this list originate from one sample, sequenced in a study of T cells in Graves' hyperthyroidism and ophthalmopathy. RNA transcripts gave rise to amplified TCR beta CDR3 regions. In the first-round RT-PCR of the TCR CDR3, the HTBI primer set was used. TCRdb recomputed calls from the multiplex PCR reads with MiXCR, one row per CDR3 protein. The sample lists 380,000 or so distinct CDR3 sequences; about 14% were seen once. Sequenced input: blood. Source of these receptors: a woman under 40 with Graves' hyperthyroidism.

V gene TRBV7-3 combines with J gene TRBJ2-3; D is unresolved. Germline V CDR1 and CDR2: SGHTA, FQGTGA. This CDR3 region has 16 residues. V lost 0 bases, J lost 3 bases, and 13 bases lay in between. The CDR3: CASSLTGPSGTDTQYF. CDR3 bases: TGTGCCAGCAGCTTAACCGGCCCCTCCGGAACAGATACGCAGTATTTT.

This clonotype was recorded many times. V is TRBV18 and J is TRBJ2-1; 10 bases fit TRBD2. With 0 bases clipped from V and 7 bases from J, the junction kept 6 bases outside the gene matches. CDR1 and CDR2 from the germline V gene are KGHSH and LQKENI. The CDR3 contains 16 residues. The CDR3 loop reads CASSPPRTSGSNEQFF. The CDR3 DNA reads TGTGCCAGCTCACCACCCAGGACTAGCGGTTCTAATGAGCAGTTCTTC.

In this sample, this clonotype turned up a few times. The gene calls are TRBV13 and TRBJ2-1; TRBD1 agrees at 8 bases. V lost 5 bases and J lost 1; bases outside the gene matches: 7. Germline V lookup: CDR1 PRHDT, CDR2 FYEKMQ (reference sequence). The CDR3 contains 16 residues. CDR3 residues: CASSLPRGLSYNEQFF. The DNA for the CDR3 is TGTGCCAGCAGCCTCCCCAGGGGGCTATCCTACAATGAGCAGTTCTTC. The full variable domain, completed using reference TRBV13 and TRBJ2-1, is AAGVIQSPRHLIKEKRETATLKCYPIPRHDTVYWYQQGPGQDPQFLISFYEKMQSDKGSIPDRFSAQQFSDYHSELNMSSLELGDSALYFCASSLPRGLSYNEQFFGPGTRLTVL.

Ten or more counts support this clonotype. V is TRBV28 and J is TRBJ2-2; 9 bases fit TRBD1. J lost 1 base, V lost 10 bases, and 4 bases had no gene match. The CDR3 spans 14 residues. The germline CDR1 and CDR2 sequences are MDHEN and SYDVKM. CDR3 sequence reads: CATGTGLNTGELFF. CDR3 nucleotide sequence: TGTGCCACGGGGACAGGGCTGAACACCGGGGAGCTGTTTTTT.

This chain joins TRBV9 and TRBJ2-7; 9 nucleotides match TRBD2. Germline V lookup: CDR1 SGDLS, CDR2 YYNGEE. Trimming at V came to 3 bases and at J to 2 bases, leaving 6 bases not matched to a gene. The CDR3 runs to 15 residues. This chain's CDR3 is CASSASPSGAYEQYF. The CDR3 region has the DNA TGTGCCAGCAGCGCAAGTCCTAGCGGGGCCTACGAGCAGTACTTC. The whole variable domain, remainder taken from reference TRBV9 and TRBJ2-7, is DSGVTQTPKHLITATGQRVTLRCSPRSGDLSVYWYQQSLDQGLQFLIQYYNGEERAKGNILERFSAQQFPDLHSELNLSSLELGDSALYFCASSASPSGAYEQYFGPGTRLTVT.

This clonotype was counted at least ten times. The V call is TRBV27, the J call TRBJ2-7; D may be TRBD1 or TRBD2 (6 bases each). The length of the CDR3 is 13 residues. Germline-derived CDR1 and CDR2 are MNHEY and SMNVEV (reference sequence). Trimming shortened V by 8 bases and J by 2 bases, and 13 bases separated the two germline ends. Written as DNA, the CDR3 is TGTGCCAGCTTAAGGGGGAGGCCCTACGAGCAGTACTTC. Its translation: CASLRGRPYEQYF.

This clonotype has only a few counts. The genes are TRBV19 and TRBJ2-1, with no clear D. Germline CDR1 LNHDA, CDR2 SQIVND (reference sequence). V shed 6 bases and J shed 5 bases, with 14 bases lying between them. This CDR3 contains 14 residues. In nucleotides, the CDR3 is TGTGCCAGTAGGAATAGTCCCCCGCACAATGAGCAGTTCTTC. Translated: CASRNSPPHNEQFF.

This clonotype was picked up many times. CDR3 nucleotides: TGTGCCAGCACCGCCAGCGGGAGTAGTTACAATGAGCAGTTCTTC. This gives the protein CASTASGSSYNEQFF. The chain has TRBV12-3 or TRBV12-4 and TRBJ2-1; 8 nucleotides align to TRBD2. The CDR3 extends over 15 amino acids. J lost 4 bases, V lost 7 bases, and 9 bases had no gene match.

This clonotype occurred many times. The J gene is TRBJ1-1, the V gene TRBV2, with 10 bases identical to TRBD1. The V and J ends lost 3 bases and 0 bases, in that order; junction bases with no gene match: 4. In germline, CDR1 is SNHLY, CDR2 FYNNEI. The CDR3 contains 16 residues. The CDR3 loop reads CASSDWTGGVNTEAFF. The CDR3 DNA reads TGTGCCAGCAGTGATTGGACAGGGGGGGTGAACACTGAAGCTTTCTTT.

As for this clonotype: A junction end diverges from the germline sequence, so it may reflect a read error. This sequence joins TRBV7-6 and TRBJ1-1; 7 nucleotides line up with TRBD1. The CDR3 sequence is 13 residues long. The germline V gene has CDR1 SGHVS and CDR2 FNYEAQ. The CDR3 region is CASSRDRDTKAFF. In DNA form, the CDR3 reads TGTGCCAGCAGCCGAGACAGGGACACTAAAGCTTTCTTT.

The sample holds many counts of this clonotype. The CDR3 spells CASSEGLASGEQYF. The CDR3 DNA is TGTGCCAGCAGCGAGGGACTAGCATCGGGGGAGCAGTACTTC. The genes are TRBV7-2 and TRBJ2-7; TRBD2 agrees at 9 bases. V lost 5 bases and J lost 7; bases outside the gene matches: 9. Germline lookup yields CDR1 SGHTA and CDR2 FQGNSA. The CDR3 is 14 amino acids.

The CDR3 region is CASSWGGKREKLFF. The DNA for the CDR3 is TGTGCCAGCAGTTGGGGGGGAAAGCGCGAAAAACTGTTTTTT. The rearrangement uses TRBV28 and TRBJ1-4; D may be TRBD1 (5 bases). This CDR3 has 14 residues. The germline gives CDR1 MDHEN, CDR2 SYDVKM. The V gene lost 4 bases and the J gene lost 8 bases, with 14 bases spanning the gap. Filled out from reference TRBV28 and TRBJ1-4, the complete variable domain reads DVKVTQSSRYLVKRTGEKVFLECVQDMDHENMFWYRQDPGLGLRLIYFSYDVKMKEKGDIPEGYSVSREKKERFSLILESASTNQTSMYLCASSWGGKREKLFFGSGTQLSVL.

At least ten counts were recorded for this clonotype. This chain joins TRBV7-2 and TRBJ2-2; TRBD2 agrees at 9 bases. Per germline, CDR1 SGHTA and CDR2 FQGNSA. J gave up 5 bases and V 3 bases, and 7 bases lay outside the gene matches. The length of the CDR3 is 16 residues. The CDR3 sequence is CASSLRWREGTGELFF. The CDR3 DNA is TGTGCCAGCAGCTTGAGGTGGCGGGAGGGGACCGGGGAGCTGTTTTTT.

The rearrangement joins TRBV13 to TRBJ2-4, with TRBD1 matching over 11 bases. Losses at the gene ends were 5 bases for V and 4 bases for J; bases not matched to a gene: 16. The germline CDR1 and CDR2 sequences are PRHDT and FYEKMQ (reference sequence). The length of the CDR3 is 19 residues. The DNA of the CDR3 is TGTGCCAGCAGCGACAGCCACAGTCCGGGACAGGGGGAGAAAAACATTCAGTACTTC. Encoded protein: CASSDSHSPGQGEKNIQYF.

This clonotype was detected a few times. The CDR3 coding sequence is TGTGCCTGGAGTGGGTCCCAGGGGGTTGATGGCTACACCTTC. It encodes CAWSGSQGVDGYTF. This chain links TRBV30 with TRBJ1-2; the match to TRBD1 covers 7 bases. CDR1 and CDR2 from the germline V gene are GTSNPN and SVGIG (reference sequence). The CDR3 is 14 amino acids. V lost 1 base to trimming and J lost 6 bases; unmatched junction nucleotides: 8. Full variable domain (remainder filled in from reference TRBV30 and TRBJ1-2): SQTIHQWPATLVQPVGSPLSLECTVEGTSNPNLYWYRQAAGRGLQLLFYSVGIGQISSEVPQNLSASRPQDRQFILSSKKLLLSDSGFYLCAWSGSQGVDGYTFGSGTRLTVV.

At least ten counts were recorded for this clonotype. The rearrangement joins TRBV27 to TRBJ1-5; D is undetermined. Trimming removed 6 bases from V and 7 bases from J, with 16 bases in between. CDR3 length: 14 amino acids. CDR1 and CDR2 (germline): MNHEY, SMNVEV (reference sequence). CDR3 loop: CASSVFGLQQPQHF. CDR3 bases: TGTGCCAGCAGCGTCTTCGGCCTTCAGCAGCCCCAGCATTTT.

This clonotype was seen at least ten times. The CDR3 DNA reads TGTGCCAGCAGCTTAACTGACAGGCGGGAGACCCAGTACTTC. This encodes CASSLTDRRETQYF. The chain uses TRBV11-3 and TRBJ2-5, with TRBD1 as a possible D gene (6 bases). Per germline, CDR1 SGHNT and CDR2 YENEEA. The CDR3 has 14 residues. With 2 bases removed from V and 5 bases from J, the gap between germline ends came to 12 bases.

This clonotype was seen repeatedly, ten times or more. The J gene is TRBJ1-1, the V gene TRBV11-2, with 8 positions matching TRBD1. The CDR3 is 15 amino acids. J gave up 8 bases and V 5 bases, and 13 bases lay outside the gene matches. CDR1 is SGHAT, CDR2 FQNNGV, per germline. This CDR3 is CASSPTSGTGGEAFF. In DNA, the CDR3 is TGTGCCAGCAGCCCGACGAGCGGGACAGGTGGAGAAGCTTTCTTT.

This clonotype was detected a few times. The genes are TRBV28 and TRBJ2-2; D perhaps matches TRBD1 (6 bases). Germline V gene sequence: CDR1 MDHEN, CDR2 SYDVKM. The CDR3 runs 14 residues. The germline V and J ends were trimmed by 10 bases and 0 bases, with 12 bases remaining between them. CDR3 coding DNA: TGTGCCATCAGGGACACTACGAACACCGGGGAGCTGTTTTTT. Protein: CAIRDTTNTGELFF.

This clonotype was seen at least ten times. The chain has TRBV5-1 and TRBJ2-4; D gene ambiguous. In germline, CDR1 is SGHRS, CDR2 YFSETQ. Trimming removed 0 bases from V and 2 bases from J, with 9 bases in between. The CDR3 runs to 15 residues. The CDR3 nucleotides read TGCGCCAGCAGCTTGGCCGGTGGATCCAAAAACATTCAGTACTTC. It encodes CASSLAGGSKNIQYF.

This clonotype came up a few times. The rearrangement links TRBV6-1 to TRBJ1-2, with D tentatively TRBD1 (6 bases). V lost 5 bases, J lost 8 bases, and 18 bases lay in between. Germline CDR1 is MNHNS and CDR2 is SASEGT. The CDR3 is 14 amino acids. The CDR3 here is CASSIPGHRGGYTF. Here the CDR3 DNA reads TGTGCCAGCAGTATTCCGGGACACCGGGGCGGCTACACCTTC.

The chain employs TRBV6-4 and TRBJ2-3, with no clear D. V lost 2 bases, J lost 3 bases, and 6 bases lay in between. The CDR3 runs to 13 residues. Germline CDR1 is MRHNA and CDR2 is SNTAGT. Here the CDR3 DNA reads TGTGCCAGCAGTGACGGCCAGACAGATACGCAGTATTTT. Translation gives CASSDGQTDTQYF.

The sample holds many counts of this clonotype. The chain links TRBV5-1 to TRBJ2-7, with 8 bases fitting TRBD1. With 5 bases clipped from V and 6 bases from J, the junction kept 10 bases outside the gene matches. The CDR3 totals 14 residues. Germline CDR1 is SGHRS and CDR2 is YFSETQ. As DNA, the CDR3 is TGCGCCAGCAGGTATGGACAGGGAAGACGCGAGCAGTACTTC. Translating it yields CASRYGQGRREQYF. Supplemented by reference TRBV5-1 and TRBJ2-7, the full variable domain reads KAGVTQTPRYLIKTRGQQVTLSCSPISGHRSVSWYQQTPGQGLQFLFEYFSETQRNKGNFPGRFSGRQFSNSRSEMNVSTLELGDSALYLCASRYGQGRREQYFGPGTRLTVT.

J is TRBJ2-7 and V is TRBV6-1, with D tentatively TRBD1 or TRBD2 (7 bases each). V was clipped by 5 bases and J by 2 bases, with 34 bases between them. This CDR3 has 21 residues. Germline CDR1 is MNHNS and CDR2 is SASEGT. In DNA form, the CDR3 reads TGTGCCAGCAGTCTCATAAAGGGGGCGCTGGGCGGGAGTTTTAGAACCTACGAGCAGTACTTC. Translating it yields CASSLIKGALGGSFRTYEQYF.

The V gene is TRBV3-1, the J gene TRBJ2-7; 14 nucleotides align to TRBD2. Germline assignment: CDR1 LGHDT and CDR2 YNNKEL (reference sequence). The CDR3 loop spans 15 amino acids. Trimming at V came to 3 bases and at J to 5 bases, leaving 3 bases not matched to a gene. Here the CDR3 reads CASSHPGLAGDEQYF. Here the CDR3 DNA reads TGTGCCAGCAGCCATCCGGGACTAGCGGGAGACGAGCAGTACTTC.

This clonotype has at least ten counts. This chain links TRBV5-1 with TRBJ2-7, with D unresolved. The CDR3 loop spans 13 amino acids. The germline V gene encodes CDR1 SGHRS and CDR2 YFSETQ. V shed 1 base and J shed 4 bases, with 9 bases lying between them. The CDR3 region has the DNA TGCGCCAGCAGCTTGTCGATGGAATACGAGCAGTACTTC. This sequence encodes CASSLSMEYEQYF. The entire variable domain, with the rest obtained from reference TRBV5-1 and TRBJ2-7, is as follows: KAGVTQTPRYLIKTRGQQVTLSCSPISGHRSVSWYQQTPGQGLQFLFEYFSETQRNKGNFPGRFSGRQFSNSRSEMNVSTLELGDSALYLCASSLSMEYEQYFGPGTRLTVT.